This is a list of T cell receptor beta chains from one sample in a study of chemoradiotherapy in HPV16-positive cancers. TCRdb's copy holds only in-frame clones and misses some; the assay was immunoSEQ multiplex PCR. Of approximately 500 clones in the sample, more than 65% were seen once. The sequencing used tumor tissue, collected from a patient who underwent chemoradiotherapy. Receptors were obtained from a human donor with HPV-associated anogenital cancer. CDR3s include the opening cysteine and the closing phenylalanine or tryptophan. A D gene is named only where the DNA matches it firmly. Clone size is stated in some rows and not others, as once, few, many or a class when expanded.

V gene	J gene	D gene	clone size	CDR3 protein	CDR3 DNA
TRBV6-6	TRBJ1-2	TRBD1	NA	CASSYTGTGGYGYTF	TGTGCCAGCAGTTACACCGGGACAGGGGGTTATGGCTACACCTTC
TRBV4-1	TRBJ2-7	NA	NA	CASSQGVDYEQYF	TGCGCCAGCAGCCAAGGAGTTGACTACGAGCAGTACTTC
TRBV7-8	TRBJ2-2	TRBD1	large	CASSLKGARTGELFF	TGTGCCAGCAGCTTAAAGGGGGCAAGGACCGGGGAGCTGTTTTTT
TRBV30	TRBJ1-1	TRBD1	once	CAWSVQSQGARAFF	TGTGCCTGGAGTGTACAATCGCAGGGGGCTCGTGCTTTCTTT
TRBV19	TRBJ1-2	TRBD1	NA	CASSIQGDYGYTF	TGTGCCAGTAGTATACAGGGGGACTATGGCTACACCTTC
TRBV2	TRBJ1-5	NA	NA	CASGGGLGQPQHF	TGTGCCAGCGGCGGGGGGCTCGGGCAGCCCCAGCATTTT
TRBV28	TRBJ1-1	NA	few	CASSLLGGLGTEAFF	TGTGCCAGCAGTTTATTGGGTGGCCTCGGCACTGAAGCTTTCTTT
TRBV6-5	TRBJ2-1	NA	NA	CASSYGRALVDEQFF	TGTGCCAGCAGTTACGGTCGCGCGCTGGTGGATGAGCAGTTCTTC
TRBV7-2	TRBJ2-4	NA	NA	CASSSHLQAPAKNIQYF	TGTGCCAGCAGCTCCCACCTACAGGCACCGGCCAAAAACATTCAGTACTTC
TRBV6-6	TRBJ2-1	TRBD1	NA	CASSHRTGKYNEQFF	TGTGCCAGCAGCCATAGGACAGGGAAATACAATGAGCAGTTCTTC
TRBV4-2	TRBJ2-7	TRBD1	NA	CASSQDRDSFYEQYF	TGTGCCAGCAGCCAAGATCGGGACAGTTTCTACGAGCAGTACTTC
TRBV10-3	TRBJ1-2	NA	few	CAISVGGLPYGYTF	TGTGCCATCAGTGTAGGGGGTCTTCCCTACGGCTACACCTTC
TRBV7-9	TRBJ2-5	NA	NA	CASSLKGRQLQETQYF	TGTGCCAGCAGCTTAAAAGGGAGACAGCTCCAAGAGACCCAGTACTTC
TRBV10-1	TRBJ1-5	NA	NA	CASKKGHYSNQPQHF	TGCGCCAGCAAGAAAGGACACTATAGCAATCAGCCCCAGCATTTT
TRBV11-1	TRBJ1-2	NA	NA	CASSQRQARGYTF	TGTGCCAGCAGCCAGAGACAGGCTCGAGGCTACACCTTC
TRBV7-9	TRBJ1-4	NA	NA	CASSLKSNEKLFF	TGTGCCAGCAGCTTAAAATCCAATGAAAAACTGTTTTTT
TRBV28	TRBJ1-5	NA	NA	CASRCTGRSNQPQHF	TGTGCCAGCAGGTGCACAGGGAGAAGCAATCAGCCCCAGCATTTT
TRBV5-8	TRBJ2-1	TRBD1	NA	CASSSGQFRQYEQFF	TGTGCCAGCAGCTCGGGACAGTTTAGACAATATGAGCAGTTCTTC
TRBV29-1	TRBJ2-5	NA	NA	CSVGHSQETQYF	TGCAGCGTTGGTCACAGCCAAGAGACCCAGTACTTC
TRBV5-5	TRBJ2-7	TRBD1	NA	CASSFGQGDEQYF	TGTGCCAGCAGCTTTGGTCAGGGGGACGAGCAGTACTTC
TRBV5-6	TRBJ1-5	NA	NA	CASSLMGPMEPQHF	TGTGCCAGCAGCTTGATGGGTCCAATGGAGCCCCAGCATTTT
TRBV5-6	TRBJ1-1	TRBD1	NA	CASSLGPTGLRTEAFF	TGTGCCAGCAGCTTGGGCCCGACAGGGCTACGTACTGAAGCTTTCTTT
TRBV6-1	TRBJ1-5	NA	NA	CASRLRGSNQPQHF	TGTGCCAGCAGGTTACGGGGGAGCAATCAGCCCCAGCATTTT
TRBV19	TRBJ1-1	NA	few	CASSIGRRHTEAFF	TGTGCCAGTAGTATCGGACGACGGCACACTGAAGCTTTCTTT
TRBV6-4	TRBJ1-5	NA	NA	CASSDHPQHF	TGTGCCAGCAGTGACCATCCCCAGCATTTT
TRBV27	TRBJ1-2	NA	NA	CASSFTLAGGYTF	TGTGCCAGCAGCTTTACTCTGGCGGGGGGCTACACCTTC
TRBV6-5	TRBJ2-2	NA	NA	CASSYWSGELFF	TGTGCCAGCAGTTACTGGTCCGGGGAGCTGTTTTTT
TRBV28	TRBJ1-4	TRBD1	NA	CASRFRRQGGNEKLFF	TGTGCCAGCAGGTTCCGCCGACAGGGGGGCAATGAAAAACTGTTTTTT
TRBV28	TRBJ1-2	NA	NA	CASSLSKGRGYTF	TGTGCCAGCAGTTTATCGAAGGGGCGCGGCTACACCTTC
TRBV5-5	TRBJ1-4	NA	NA	CASSFFVGTNEKLFF	TGTGCCAGCAGCTTTTTTGTTGGAACTAATGAAAAACTGTTTTTT
TRBV5-4	TRBJ1-2	NA	NA	CASSPRQGEYGYTF	TGTGCCAGCAGCCCTCGCCAGGGAGAATATGGCTACACCTTC
TRBV5-1	TRBJ1-1	TRBD1	NA	CASGDRERGGPEAFF	TGCGCCAGCGGCGACAGGGAGCGAGGGGGGCCTGAAGCTTTCTTT
TRBV11-2	TRBJ1-1	NA	NA	CASSLRRNTEAFF	TGTGCCAGCAGCTTAAGGAGGAACACTGAAGCTTTCTTT
TRBV2	TRBJ2-5	TRBD2	NA	CASRGWEGQETQYF	TGTGCCAGCAGGGGGTGGGAGGGACAAGAGACCCAGTACTTC
TRBV11-2	TRBJ2-2	NA	NA	CASSLMGDTGELFF	TGTGCCAGCAGCTTGATGGGGGACACCGGGGAGCTGTTTTTT
TRBV7-7	TRBJ2-7	TRBD1	NA	CASSLDRGFEQYF	TGTGCTAGCAGCTTGGACAGGGGGTTCGAGCAGTACTTC
TRBV23-1	TRBJ1-2	NA	few	CAGRRTSPSPGYTF	TGCGCCGGACGTCGGACCTCGCCTAGTCCTGGCTACACCTTC
TRBV27	TRBJ1-1	NA	NA	CASRSSRQTAEAFF	TGTGCCAGCAGATCCAGTAGGCAGACGGCTGAAGCTTTCTTT
TRBV2	TRBJ1-4	NA	NA	CASSVRQGFRDEKLFF	TGTGCCAGCAGTGTGAGGCAGGGGTTTCGAGACGAAAAACTGTTTTTT